This T cell receptor beta chain was identified during a study of T cell responses to AZD1222 COVID-19 vaccine. Study-wide points: Among the donors, most were white British and more were female, and clonal diversity was possibly underestimated.

The table came from immunoSEQ multiplex PCR; TCRdb's copy has only in-frame clones and leaves some out. This sample yields 140,000 to 150,000 clones, of which roughly 90% are seen a single time; about 3.7% belongs to the top ten. With regard to this clone: Antigen unknown.

The sample consisted of peripheral blood, taken on day 0 of AZD1222 vaccination. This TCR came from an adult in good health.

CDR3 sequence (DNA): TGTGCCAGCAGTTTGAGTTACACTGAAGCTTTCTTT. It encodes CASSLSYTEAFF. The chain links TRBV12-3 or TRBV12-4 to TRBJ1-1; no reliable D call. The CDR3 consists of 12 residues. Trimming cost V 3 bases and J 3 bases, with 5 bases left between them.